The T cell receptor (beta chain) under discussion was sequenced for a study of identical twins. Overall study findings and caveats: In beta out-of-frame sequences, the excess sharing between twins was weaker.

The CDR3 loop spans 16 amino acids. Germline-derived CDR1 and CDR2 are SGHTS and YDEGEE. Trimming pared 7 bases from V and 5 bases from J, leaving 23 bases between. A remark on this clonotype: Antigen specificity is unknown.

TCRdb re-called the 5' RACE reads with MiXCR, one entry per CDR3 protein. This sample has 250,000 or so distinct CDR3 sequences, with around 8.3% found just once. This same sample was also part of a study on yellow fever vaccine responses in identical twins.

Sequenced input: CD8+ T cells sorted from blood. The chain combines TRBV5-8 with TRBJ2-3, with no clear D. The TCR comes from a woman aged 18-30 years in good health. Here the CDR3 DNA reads TGTGCCAGCCTCTCTTTTAGGGAATCCACGGGAGATACGCAGTATTTT. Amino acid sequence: CASLSFRESTGDTQYF.